This T cell receptor (beta chain) is drawn from a study of T cell responses to AZD1222 COVID-19 vaccine. Study-wide results and caveats: Repertoire collection took place solely once the T cell response had peaked.

Generated by immunoSEQ multiplex PCR, the TCRdb table keeps only in-frame clones and is missing some. The sample yields about 120,000 clones, more than 85% seen once. Germline loops: CDR1 SGHRS, CDR2 YFSETQ. V lost 0 bases, J lost 7 bases, and 13 bases lay in between. There are 15 residues in the CDR3. This clone has only a few counts. No antigen is known for it. The TCR was taken from an adult in good health. The gene calls are TRBV5-1 and TRBJ1-4, with D possibly TRBD1 on 5 matching bases. The sequencing here drew on peripheral blood, taken on day 0 of MenACWY control vaccination. Here the CDR3 DNA reads TGCGCCAGCAGCTTGGAGGCAGGGACTTCTGAAAAACTGTTTTTT. Encoded protein: CASSLEAGTSEKLFF.